This TCR beta chain was captured by sequencing in a study of blood T cell repertoires in COVID-19. The wider study: Nucleic acid was either cDNA or gDNA, and it came from T cells, B-cell-depleted T cells, or PBMCs.

Clones were read by immunoSEQ multiplex PCR, and TCRdb kept only the in-frame ones, dropping some. The sample lists roughly 34,000 clones, 90% occurring once. The CDR3 spans 14 residues. Deletions cut 4 bases from V and 4 bases from J, with 13 bases between. The germline gives CDR1 SGHDN, CDR2 FVKESK. The chain links TRBV14 to TRBJ1-2; D perhaps matches TRBD1 (6 bases). This clonotype was sampled from a man between 60 and 75 years old with active COVID-19. The sequenced sample consisted of peripheral blood. The CDR3 DNA reads as TGTGCCAGCAGCCCTCGCCGGGACATCTATGGCTACACCTTC. Translation: CASSPRRDIYGYTF.